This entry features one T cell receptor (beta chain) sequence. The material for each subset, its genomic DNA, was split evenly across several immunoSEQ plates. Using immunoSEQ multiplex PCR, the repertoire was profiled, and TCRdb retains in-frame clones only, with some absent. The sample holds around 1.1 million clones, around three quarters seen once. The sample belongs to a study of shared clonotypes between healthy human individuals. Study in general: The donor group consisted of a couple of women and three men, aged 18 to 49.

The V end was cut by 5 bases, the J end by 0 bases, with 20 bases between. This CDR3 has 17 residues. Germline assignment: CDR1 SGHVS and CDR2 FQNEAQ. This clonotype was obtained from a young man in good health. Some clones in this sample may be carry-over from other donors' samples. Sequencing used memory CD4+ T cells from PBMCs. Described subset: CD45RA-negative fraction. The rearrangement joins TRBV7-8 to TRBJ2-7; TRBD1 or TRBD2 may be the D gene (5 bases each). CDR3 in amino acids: CASSHRDRSFSSYEQYF. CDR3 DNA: TGTGCCAGCAGCCACCGGGACCGCAGTTTTAGCTCCTACGAGCAGTACTTC. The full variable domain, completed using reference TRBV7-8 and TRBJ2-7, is GAGVSQSPRYKVAKRGQDVALRCDPISGHVSLFWYQQALGQGPEFLTYFQNEAQLDKSGLPSDRFFAERPEGSVSTLKIQRTQQEDSAVYLCASSHRDRSFSSYEQYFGPGTRLTVT.